This TCR beta chain was recorded in a study of T cell changes during pregnancy in multiple sclerosis. The junction had 6 bases not matched to a gene; V was cut back by 7 bases and J by 1 base. Germline values: CDR1 SEHNR, CDR2 FQNEAQ (reference sequence). This CDR3 has 14 amino acids. Generated by immunoSEQ multiplex PCR, the TCRdb table keeps only in-frame clones and is missing some. The repertoire holds 90,000 to 120,000 clones, less than 95% seen once, with about 0.78% in the top ten. This clone turned up a few times. Sequenced material: peripheral blood, taken in the third trimester of pregnancy. The TCR was taken from a female donor in good health, enrolled as a control in a pregnancy study. The J gene is TRBJ1-1, the V gene TRBV7-9; 7 bases map to TRBD1. The CDR3 nucleotides read TGTGCCAGCATGACAGGGCCGAGGAACACTGAAGCTTTCTTT. Protein product: CASMTGPRNTEAFF.